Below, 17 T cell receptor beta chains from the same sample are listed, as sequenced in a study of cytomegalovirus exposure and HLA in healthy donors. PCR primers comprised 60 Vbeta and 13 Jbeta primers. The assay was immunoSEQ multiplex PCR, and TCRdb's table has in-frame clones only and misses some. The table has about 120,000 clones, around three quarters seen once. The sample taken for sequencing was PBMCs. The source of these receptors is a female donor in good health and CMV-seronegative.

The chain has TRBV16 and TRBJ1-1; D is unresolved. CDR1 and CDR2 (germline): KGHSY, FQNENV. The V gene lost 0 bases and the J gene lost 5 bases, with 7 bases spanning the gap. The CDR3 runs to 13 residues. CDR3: CASSQSGQTEAFF. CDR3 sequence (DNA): TGTGCCAGCAGCCAATCGGGCCAAACTGAAGCTTTCTTT.

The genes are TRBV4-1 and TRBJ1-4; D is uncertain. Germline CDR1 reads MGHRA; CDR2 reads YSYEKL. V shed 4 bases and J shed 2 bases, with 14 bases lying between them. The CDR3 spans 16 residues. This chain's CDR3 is CASSPSGLMTNEKLFF. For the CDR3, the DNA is TGCGCCAGCAGCCCTTCCGGTCTTATGACTAATGAAAAACTGTTTTTT.

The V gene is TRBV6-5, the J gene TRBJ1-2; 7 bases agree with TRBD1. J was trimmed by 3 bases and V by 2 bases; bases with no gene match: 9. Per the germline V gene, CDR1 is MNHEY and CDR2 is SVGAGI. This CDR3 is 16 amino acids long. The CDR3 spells CASSYDKQGFDYGYTF. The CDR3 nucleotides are TGTGCCAGCAGTTACGATAAACAGGGGTTTGACTATGGCTACACCTTC.

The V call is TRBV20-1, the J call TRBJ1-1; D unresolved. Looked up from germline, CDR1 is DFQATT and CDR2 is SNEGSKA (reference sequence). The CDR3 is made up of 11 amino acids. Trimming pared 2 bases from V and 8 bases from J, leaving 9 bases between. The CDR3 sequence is CSARYGKEAFF. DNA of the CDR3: TGCAGTGCTAGATATGGCAAAGAAGCTTTCTTT.

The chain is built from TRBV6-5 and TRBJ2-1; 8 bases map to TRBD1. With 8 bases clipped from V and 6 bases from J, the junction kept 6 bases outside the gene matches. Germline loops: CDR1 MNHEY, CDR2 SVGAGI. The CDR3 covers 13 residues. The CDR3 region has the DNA TGTGCCAGCGGAAACACAGGGGGCAATGAGCAGTTCTTC. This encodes CASGNTGGNEQFF.

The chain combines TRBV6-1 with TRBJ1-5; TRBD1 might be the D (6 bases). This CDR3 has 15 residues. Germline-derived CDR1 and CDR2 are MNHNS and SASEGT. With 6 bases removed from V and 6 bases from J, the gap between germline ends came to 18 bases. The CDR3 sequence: CASSSGTHDIQPQHF. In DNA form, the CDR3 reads TGTGCCAGCAGCTCCGGGACACACGACATTCAGCCCCAGCATTTT.

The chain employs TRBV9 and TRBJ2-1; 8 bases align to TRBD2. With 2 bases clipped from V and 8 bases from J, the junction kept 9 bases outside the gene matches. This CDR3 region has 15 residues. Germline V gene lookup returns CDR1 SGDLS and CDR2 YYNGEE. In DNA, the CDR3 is TGTGCCAGCAGCGTTGGACCGGGGGGGGCGTATGAGCAGTTCTTC. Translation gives CASSVGPGGAYEQFF.

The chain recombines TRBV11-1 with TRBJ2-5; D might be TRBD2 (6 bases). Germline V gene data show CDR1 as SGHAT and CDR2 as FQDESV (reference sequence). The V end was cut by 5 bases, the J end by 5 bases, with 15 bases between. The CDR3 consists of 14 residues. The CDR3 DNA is TGTGCCAGCAGCCCATCAACAGCGGGCGAGACCCAGTACTTC. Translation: CASSPSTAGETQYF.

The CDR3 is CASSESPGAATNEKLFF. CDR3 bases: TGCGCCAGCAGTGAGTCACCAGGGGCCGCAACTAATGAAAAACTGTTTTTT. The chain carries TRBV10-2 and TRBJ1-4, with a weak D call TRBD1 (6 bases). Trimming stripped 0 bases from V and 0 bases from J, with 11 bases between. The V gene's germline CDR1 is WSHSY and CDR2 SAAADI. The CDR3 has 17 amino acids.

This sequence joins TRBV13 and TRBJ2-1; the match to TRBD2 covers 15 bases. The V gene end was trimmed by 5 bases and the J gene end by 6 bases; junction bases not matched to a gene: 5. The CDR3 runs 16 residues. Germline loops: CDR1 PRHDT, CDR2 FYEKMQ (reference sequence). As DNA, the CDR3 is TGTGCCAGCAGCAATAGGACTAGCGGGGGGGCCAATGAGCAGTTCTTC. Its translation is CASSNRTSGGANEQFF.

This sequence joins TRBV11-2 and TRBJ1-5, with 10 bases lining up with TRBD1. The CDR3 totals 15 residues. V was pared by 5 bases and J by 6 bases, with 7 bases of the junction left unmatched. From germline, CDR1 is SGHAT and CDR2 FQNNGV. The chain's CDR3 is CASSARQGAGQPQHF. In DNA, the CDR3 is TGTGCCAGCAGCGCCAGACAGGGGGCCGGTCAGCCCCAGCATTTT.

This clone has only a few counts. The CDR3 bases are TGTGCCAGCAGTGAATCCCTTAATCCAGATACGCAGTATTTT. Its translation is CASSESLNPDTQYF. The rearrangement links TRBV6-1 to TRBJ2-3; D is ambiguous. The CDR3 runs 14 residues. Deletions cut 2 bases from V and 4 bases from J, with 10 bases between. Germline CDR1 is MNHNS and CDR2 is SASEGT.

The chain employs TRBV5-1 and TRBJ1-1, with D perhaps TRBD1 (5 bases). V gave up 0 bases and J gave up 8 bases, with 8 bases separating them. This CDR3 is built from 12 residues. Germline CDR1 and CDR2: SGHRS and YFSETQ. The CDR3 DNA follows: TGCGCCAGCAGCTTGGGACAGATGGAAGCTTTCTTT. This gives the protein CASSLGQMEAFF. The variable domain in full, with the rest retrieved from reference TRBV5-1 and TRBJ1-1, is KAGVTQTPRYLIKTRGQQVTLSCSPISGHRSVSWYQQTPGQGLQFLFEYFSETQRNKGNFPGRFSGRQFSNSRSEMNVSTLELGDSALYLCASSLGQMEAFFGQGTRLTVV.

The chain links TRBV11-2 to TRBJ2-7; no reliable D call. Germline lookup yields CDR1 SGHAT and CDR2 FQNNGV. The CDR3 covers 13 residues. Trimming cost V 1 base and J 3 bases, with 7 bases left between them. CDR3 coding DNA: TGTGCCAGCAGCTTAGGACTCGTCTACGAGCAGTACTTC. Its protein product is CASSLGLVYEQYF.

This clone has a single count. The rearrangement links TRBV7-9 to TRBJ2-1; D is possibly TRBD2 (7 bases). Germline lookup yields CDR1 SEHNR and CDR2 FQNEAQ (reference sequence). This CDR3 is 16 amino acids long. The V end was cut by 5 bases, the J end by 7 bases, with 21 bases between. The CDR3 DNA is TGTGCCAGCAGCCCCGATTTGGGGGCGGGGGTGAATGAGCAGTTCTTC. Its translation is CASSPDLGAGVNEQFF.

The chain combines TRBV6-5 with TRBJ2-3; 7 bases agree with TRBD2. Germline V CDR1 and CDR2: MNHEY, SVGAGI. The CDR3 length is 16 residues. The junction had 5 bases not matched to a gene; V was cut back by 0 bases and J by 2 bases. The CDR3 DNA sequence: TGTGCCAGCAGTTACTCGGAGGGGAGGGTCACAGATACGCAGTATTTT. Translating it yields CASSYSEGRVTDTQYF.

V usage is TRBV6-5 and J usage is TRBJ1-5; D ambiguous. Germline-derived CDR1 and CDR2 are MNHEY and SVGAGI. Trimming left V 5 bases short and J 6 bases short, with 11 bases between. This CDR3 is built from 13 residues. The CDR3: CASSRNGGQPQHF. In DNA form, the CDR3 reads TGTGCCAGCAGTAGAAACGGAGGTCAGCCCCAGCATTTT.